The clone carrying this T cell receptor beta chain was counted a few times. The antigen remains undetermined. This CDR3 has 14 amino acids. CDR1 is MNHEY, CDR2 SVGAGI, per germline. The ends were cut back, 3 bases at V and 1 base at J, with 9 bases in the middle. This entry comes from a study of vaccination effects on CD4 cells after COVID-19. Study observations and caveats: Within healthy vaccinees, only 1 of 255 vaccine-induced clones displayed cross-reactivity with common cold coronaviruses.

Using viral peptide pools, the ViraFEST assay grew out antigen-specific CD4+ T cells prior to sequencing. Culture lasted about ten days before CD4+ T cell isolation. The participants, recipients of two vaccine doses, got either BNT162b2 or mRNA-1273. A half-volume exchange with IL-2 medium occurred on days 3 and 7. Sequencing used immunoSEQ multiplex PCR; TCRdb keeps in-frame clones, though not all of them. The profile shows 25,000 to 35,000 clones, 75% to 90% of them singletons. The V gene is TRBV6-5, the J gene TRBJ1-1; D possibly corresponds to TRBD1 (6 bases). Sequencing used CD4+ T cells from PBMCs cultured with SARS-CoV-2 spike peptides, obtained after COVID-19 vaccination. This TCR was sampled from a human donor who received a COVID-19 vaccine. Some clones in this sample may be carry-over from other donors' samples. CDR3 sequence (DNA): TGTGCCAGCAGTTATGGGGGCAGGAACACTGAAGCTTTCTTT. It codes for CASSYGGRNTEAFF.